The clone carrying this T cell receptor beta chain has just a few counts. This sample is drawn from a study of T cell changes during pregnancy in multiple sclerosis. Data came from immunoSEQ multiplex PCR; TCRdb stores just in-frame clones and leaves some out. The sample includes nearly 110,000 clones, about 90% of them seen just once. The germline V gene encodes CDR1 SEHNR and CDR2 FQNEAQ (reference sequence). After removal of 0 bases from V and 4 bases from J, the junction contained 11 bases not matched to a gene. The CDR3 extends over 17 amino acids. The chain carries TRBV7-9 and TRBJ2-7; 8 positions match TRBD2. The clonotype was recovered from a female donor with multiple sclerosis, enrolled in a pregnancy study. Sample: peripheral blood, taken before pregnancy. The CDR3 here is CASSLATGGAGAYEQYF. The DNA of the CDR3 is TGTGCCAGCAGCTTAGCGACGGGGGGGGCAGGGGCTTACGAGCAGTACTTC.